This T cell receptor (beta chain) was observed in a study of T cells in tuberculosis (dated by TCRdb to the late 2010s). Notes on the research overall: To characterize T cells specific for the mycobacterial lipid antigen glucose monomycolate (GMM), the study used CD1B tetramers together with high-throughput TCR immunosequencing. IGRA-negative adolescents, IGRA-positive adolescents with latent tuberculosis and adults with active tuberculosis, approximately nine per group, were compared in a South African clinical cohort. Active tuberculosis patient PBMC were archived before or within 7 days of starting standard anti-tuberculosis treatment. What the authors observed across the whole study: Compared with IGRA-negative controls, TCR-alpha repertoires from active tuberculosis had smaller mean NN-distances to GMM-specific TCRs, which suggests clonal expansion of these TCRs. Clinical samples were selected based on the availability of cryopreserved specimens, with adults included as active tuberculosis cases and adolescents included as controls. The smaller NN-distances in active tuberculosis patients were driven in part by shorter CDR3-alpha lengths, while the difference seen for TCR-beta was not statistically significant. An accuracy of about 89% (AUROC 0.90) was reached by a classifier using the diverse GMM-specific repertoire, compared with around 70% accuracy when GEM motif frequencies were used.

Turning to this clone: The antigen it binds to is not known. No base-level quality is on record; no much larger clone is a single base apart.

The immunoSEQ multiplex PCR assay was used to generate TCR libraries, with TCR-beta and/or TCR-alpha/delta assays applied to each sample. Amplified TCR libraries were sequenced on the Illumina high-throughput platform. The study's own analysis went as follows. Clustering and dimensionality reduction relied on pairwise TCRdist distances among GMM-specific receptors from T cells that were either sorted ex vivo or expanded in vitro. The score assigned to each clinical repertoire was mean NN-distance, meaning the average TCRdist to the nearest 10% of tetramer-positive reference sequences. GEM TCR motif frequency was computed as the fraction of unique TCRs matching known GEM sequences by V/J usage and CDR3 length. Active tuberculosis was classified by linear discriminant analysis with leave-one-out cross-validation, implemented in scikit-learn. TCRdb re-hosts the immuneACCESS table, in-frame sequences only. Its copies lack some clones; in the studies checked, an unresolved V gene accounts for under half of them, and the cause for the rest is not known. The V and J calls and clone size were taken over from that table, and D and trimming were inferred from the DNA. Across this sample there are approximately 53,000 clones, with roughly 96% seen only once. Over 1.1% of the sample lies in the top ten.

Reading the label with the study, this specimen's time point is: new active TB diagnosis, blood taken before or within 7 days of starting treatment. Patients with active tuberculosis were defined as newly diagnosed, HIV-seronegative South African adults aged 18 years or older. Confirmation of active tuberculosis came from positive sputum smear microscopy and/or a positive M. tuberculosis culture. Immunosequencing of unsorted cryopreserved PBMC covered, on average, around 99,000 T cells per clinical donor. Counted from cysteine to phenylalanine, this CDR3 has 18 amino acids. The DNA shown is the 54-base CDR3, in frame from base 1. Unmatched junction bases come to 14, with V trimmed by 0 bases and J by 6 bases. CDR1 MNHEY and CDR2 SMNVEV are derived from the germline V gene (reference sequence).

The receptor chain draws on TRBV27 and TRBJ2-7; TRBD1 aligns with 10 central bases. Specimen: PBMCs, collected at tuberculosis diagnosis. The receptor was isolated from an adult with tuberculosis. The encoded CDR3 is CASSLSGTQGQGRSEQYF. The DNA sequence is as follows: TGTGCCAGCAGTTTATCGGGGACCCAGGGACAGGGGAGAAGCGAGCAGTACTTC.